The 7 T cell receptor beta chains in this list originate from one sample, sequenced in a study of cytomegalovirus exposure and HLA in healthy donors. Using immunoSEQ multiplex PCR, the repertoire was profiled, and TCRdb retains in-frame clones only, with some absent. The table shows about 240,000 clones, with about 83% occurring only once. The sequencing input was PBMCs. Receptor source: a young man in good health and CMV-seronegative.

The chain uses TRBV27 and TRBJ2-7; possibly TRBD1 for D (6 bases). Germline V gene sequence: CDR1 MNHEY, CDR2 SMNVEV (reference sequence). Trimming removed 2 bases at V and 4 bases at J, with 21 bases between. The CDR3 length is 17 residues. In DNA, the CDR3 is TGTGCCAGCAGTTTAGTGGCAGGGGCCCGACCCAATTACGAGCAGTACTTC. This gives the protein CASSLVAGARPNYEQYF.

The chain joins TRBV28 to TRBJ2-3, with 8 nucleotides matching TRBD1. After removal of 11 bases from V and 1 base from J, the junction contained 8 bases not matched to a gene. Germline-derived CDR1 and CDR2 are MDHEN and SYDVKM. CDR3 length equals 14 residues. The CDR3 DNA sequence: TGTGCCGGGAAAGAACAGGGGGGCACAGATACGCAGTATTTT. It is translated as CAGKEQGGTDTQYF.

The CDR3 DNA sequence: TGTGCCAGCAGTACCCCCGGGGGGGCTGGGAGCGAGCAGTTCTTC. It is translated as CASSTPGGAGSEQFF. The chain carries TRBV27 and TRBJ2-1, with 8 bases lining up with TRBD2. The length of the CDR3 is 15 residues. Germline CDR1 MNHEY, CDR2 SMNVEV (reference sequence). V lost 5 bases to trimming and J lost 10 bases; unmatched junction nucleotides: 13.

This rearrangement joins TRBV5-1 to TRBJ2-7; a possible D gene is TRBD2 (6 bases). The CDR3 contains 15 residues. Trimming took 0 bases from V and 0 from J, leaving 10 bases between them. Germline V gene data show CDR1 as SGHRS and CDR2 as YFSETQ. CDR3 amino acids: CASSLDLGSSYEQYF. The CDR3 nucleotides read TGCGCCAGCAGCTTGGATCTCGGGAGCTCCTACGAGCAGTACTTC.

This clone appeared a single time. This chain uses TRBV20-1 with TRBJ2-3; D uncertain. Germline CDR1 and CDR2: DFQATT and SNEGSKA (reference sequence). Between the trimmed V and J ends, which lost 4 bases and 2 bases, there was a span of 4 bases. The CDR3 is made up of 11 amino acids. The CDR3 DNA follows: TGCAGTGCTATCCTCACAGATACGCAGTATTTT. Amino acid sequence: CSAILTDTQYF.

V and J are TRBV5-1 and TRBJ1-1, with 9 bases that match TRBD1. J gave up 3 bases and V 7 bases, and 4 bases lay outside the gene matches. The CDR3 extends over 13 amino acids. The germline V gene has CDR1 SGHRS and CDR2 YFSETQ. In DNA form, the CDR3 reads TGCGCCAGCGGGAGACAGGGGGACACTGAAGCTTTCTTT. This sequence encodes CASGRQGDTEAFF.

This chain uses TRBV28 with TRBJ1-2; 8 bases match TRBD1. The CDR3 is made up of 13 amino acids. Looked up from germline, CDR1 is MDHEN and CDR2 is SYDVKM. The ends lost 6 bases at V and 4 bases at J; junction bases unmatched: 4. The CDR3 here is CASRAGQGYGYTF. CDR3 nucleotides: TGTGCCAGCAGGGCCGGACAGGGCTATGGCTACACCTTC.